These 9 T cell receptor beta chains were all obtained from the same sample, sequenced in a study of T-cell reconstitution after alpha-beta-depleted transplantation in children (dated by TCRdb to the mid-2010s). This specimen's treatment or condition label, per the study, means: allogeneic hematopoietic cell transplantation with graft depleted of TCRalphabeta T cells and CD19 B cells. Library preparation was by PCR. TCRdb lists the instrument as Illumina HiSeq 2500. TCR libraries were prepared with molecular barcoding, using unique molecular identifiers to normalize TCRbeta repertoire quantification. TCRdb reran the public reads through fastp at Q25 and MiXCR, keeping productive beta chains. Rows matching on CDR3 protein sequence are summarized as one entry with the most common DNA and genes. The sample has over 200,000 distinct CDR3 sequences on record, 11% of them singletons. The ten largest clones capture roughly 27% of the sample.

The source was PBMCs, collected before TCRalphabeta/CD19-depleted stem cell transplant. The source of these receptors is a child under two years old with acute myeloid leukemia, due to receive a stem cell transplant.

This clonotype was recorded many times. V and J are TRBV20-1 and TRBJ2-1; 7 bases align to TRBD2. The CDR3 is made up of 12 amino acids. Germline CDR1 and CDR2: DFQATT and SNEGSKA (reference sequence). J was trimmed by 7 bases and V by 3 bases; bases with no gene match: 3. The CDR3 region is CSASGRRNEQFF. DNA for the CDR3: TGCAGTGCTAGCGGGAGGAGGAATGAGCAGTTCTTC.

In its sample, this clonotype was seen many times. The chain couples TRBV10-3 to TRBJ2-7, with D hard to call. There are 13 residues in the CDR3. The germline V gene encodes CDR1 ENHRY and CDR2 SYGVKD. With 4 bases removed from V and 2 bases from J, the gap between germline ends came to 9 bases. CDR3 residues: CAISVRGTYEQYF. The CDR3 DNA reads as TGTGCCATCAGTGTGAGAGGTACCTACGAGCAGTACTTC.

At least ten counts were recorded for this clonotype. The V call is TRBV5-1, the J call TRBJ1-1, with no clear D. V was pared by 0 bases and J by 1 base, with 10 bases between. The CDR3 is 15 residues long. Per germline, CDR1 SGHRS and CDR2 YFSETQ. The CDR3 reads CASSLGMGANTEAFF. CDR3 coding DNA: TGCGCCAGCAGCTTGGGTATGGGCGCGAACACTGAAGCTTTCTTT.

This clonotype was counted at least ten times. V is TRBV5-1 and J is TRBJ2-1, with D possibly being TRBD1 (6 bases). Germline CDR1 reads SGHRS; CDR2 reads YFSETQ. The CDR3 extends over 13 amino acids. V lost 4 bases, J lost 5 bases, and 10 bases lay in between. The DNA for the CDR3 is TGCGCCAGCAGCCCAGGACAGAACAATGAGCAGTTCTTC. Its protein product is CASSPGQNNEQFF.

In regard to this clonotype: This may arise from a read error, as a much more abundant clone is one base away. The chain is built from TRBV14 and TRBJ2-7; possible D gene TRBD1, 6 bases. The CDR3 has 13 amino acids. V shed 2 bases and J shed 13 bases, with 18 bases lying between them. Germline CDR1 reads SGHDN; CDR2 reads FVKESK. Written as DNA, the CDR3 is TGTGCCAGCAGCCAAAACACAGGGTCGGACCACTACTTC. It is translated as CASSQNTGSDHYF.

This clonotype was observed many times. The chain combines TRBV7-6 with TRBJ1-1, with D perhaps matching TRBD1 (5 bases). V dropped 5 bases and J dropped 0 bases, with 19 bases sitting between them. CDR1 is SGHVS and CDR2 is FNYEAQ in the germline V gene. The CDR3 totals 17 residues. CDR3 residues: CASSLPPGGRMNTEAFF. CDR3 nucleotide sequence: TGTGCCAGCAGCCTACCCCCCGGGGGACGGATGAACACTGAAGCTTTCTTT.

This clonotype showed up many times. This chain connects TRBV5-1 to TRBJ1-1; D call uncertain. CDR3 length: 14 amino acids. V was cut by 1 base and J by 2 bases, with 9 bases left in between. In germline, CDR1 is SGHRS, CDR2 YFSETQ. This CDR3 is CASSLQQLNTEAFF. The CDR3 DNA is TGCGCCAGCAGCTTGCAGCAACTTAACACTGAAGCTTTCTTT.

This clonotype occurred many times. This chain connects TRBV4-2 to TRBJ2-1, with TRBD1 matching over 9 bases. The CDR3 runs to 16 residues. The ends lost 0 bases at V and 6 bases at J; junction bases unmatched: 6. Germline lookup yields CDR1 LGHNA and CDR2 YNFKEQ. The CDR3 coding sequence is TGTGCCAGCAGCCAAGACCGGGACAGGGTCATCAATGAGCAGTTCTTC. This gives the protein CASSQDRDRVINEQFF.

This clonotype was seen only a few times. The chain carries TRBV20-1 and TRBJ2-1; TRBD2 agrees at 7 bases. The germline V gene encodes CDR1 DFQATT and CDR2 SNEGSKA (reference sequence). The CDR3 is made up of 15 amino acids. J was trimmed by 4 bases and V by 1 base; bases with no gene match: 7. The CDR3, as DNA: TGCAGTGCTAGAGCCGGGACTAACGCGTACAATGAGCAGTTCTTC. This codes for CSARAGTNAYNEQFF.